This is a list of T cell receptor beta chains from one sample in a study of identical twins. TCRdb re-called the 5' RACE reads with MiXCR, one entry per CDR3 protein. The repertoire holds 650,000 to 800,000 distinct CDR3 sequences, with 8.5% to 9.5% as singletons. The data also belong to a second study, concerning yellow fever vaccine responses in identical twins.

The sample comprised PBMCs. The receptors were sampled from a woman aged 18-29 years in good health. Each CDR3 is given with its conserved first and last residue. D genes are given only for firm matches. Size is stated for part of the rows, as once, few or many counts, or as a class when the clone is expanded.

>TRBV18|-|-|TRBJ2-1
TGTGCCAGCTCACTACGACAGGGTGGCGGGAGCCACAATGAGCAGTTCTTC
CASSLRQGGGSHNEQFF
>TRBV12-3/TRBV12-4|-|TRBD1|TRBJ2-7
TGTGCCAGCAGTAGATCCGGGACAGGGGTCGACGAGCAGTACTTC
CASSRSGTGVDEQYF
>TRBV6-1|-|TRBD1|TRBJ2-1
TGTGCCAGCAGTGATCCCGCACAGGGGGCTTATGAGCAGTTCTTC
CASSDPAQGAYEQFF
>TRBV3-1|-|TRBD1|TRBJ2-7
TGTGCCAGCAGCCAATTAGCCGGGACAGGGCCCTACGAGCAGTACTTC
CASSQLAGTGPYEQYF
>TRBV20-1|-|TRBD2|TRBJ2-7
TGCAGTGCTAGAGGAGCGGGGGGGCCTCCACACTCCTACGAGCAGTACTTC
CSARGAGGPPHSYEQYF
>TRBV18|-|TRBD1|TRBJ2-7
TGTGCCAGCTCACAACAAAAGGGGGCGGACGAGCAGTACTTC
CASSQQKGADEQYF
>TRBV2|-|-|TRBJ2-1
TGTGCCTACTCCGGGACTCTCCGGAATGAGCAGTTCTTC
CAYSGTLRNEQFF
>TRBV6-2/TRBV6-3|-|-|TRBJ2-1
TGTGCCAGCAGTCCGATCCAATTTCTTCAGTTCTTC
CASSPIQFLQFF
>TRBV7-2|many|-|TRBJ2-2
TGTGCCAGCAGCTTAAAGAGGGGGAACACCGGGGAGCTGTTTTTT
CASSLKRGNTGELFF
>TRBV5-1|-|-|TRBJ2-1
TGCGCCAGCAGCTTGATAGAGGTGAATGAGCAGTTCTTC
CASSLIEVNEQFF
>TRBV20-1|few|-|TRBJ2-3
TGCAGTGCTAGAGATTTATGGGGGGGGCCCTCCACAGATACGCAGTATTTT
CSARDLWGGPSTDTQYF
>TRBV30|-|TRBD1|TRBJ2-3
TGTGCCTGGAGTGTACAGGGACAGGGGAGCGGTACGCAGTATTTT
CAWSVQGQGSGTQYF
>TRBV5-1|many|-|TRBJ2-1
TGCGCCAGCAGCTTGGTGAGGAACAATGAGCAGTTCTTC
CASSLVRNNEQFF
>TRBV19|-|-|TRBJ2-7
TGTGCCAGTAGTCCGGATCCCATGAGGGGCGAGCAGTACTTC
CASSPDPMRGEQYF
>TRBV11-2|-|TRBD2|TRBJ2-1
TGTGCCAGCAGCTTATTAGCGGGGGGGCTTGGGACCTACAATGAGCAGTTCTTC
CASSLLAGGLGTYNEQFF
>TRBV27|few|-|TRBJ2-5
TGTGCCAGCAGCCCAATTCTGGTAGCCCAAGAGACCCAGTACTTC
CASSPILVAQETQYF
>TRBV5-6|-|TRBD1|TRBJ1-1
TGCGCCAGCAGCTTGGCGGGACAGTATATGAACACTGAAGCTTTCTTT
CASSLAGQYMNTEAFF